This T cell receptor beta chain was sequenced in a study of sequential checkpoint blockade in melanoma. Study-level background: Randomization was 1:1 between first-line nivolumab→ipilimumab and ipilimumab→nivolumab.

Treatment here: randomized to nivolumab then ipilimumab (arm A) or the reverse (arm B). Profiled with immunoSEQ multiplex PCR; TCRdb holds only in-frame clones, not every one. The sample gives more than 10,000 clones, 60% to 80% of which show up once; around three fifths is in the top ten. Losses at the gene ends were 2 bases for V and 4 bases for J; bases not matched to a gene: 4. CDR1 and CDR2 (germline): SGDLS, YYNGEE. The CDR3 length is 15 residues. This specimen consisted of CD8+ T cells sorted from blood (inferred from file names), obtained from a patient given nivolumab and ipilimumab in sequence. V gene TRBV9 combines with J gene TRBJ2-7; 12 nucleotides match TRBD1. The sequence came from a human donor with melanoma. CDR3 DNA sequence: TGTGCCAGCAGCGTTCGGGACAGGGGGCTATACGAGCAGTACTTC. Translation: CASSVRDRGLYEQYF. The variable domain in full, with the rest retrieved from reference TRBV9 and TRBJ2-7, is DSGVTQTPKHLITATGQRVTLRCSPRSGDLSVYWYQQSLDQGLQFLIQYYNGEERAKGNILERFSAQQFPDLHSELNLSSLELGDSALYFCASSVRDRGLYEQYFGPGTRLTVT.